This is a list of T cell receptor beta chains from one sample in a study of T cell responses to AZD1222 COVID-19 vaccine. Sequencing was performed with immunoSEQ multiplex PCR; in TCRdb, only in-frame clones are kept and a portion is missing. The sample shows 180,000 or so clones, approximately 93% of them seen only once. The sequencing used peripheral blood, collected 28 days after the second AZD1222 dose. The receptors originated from an adult who received the AZD1222 COVID-19 vaccine. Each CDR3 is given with its conserved first and last residue. A D gene is named only where the DNA matches it firmly.

J | D | V | CDR3
TRBJ2-5 | TRBD1 | TRBV11-2 | CASSLARTGGRETQYF
TRBJ2-3 | TRBD2 | TRBV6-4 | CASRDRRSGKSTDTQYF
TRBJ1-4 | TRBD1 | TRBV10-3 | CAISESRGQGANEKLFF
TRBJ1-4 | NA | TRBV7-2 | CASSSQGSNEKLFF
TRBJ2-3 | NA | TRBV7-2 | CASSLKFDFLGDTQYF
TRBJ2-2 | TRBD1 | TRBV7-9 | CASSPRGTGGTGELFF
TRBJ1-2 | NA | TRBV7-2 | CASSLSTGRNYGYTF
TRBJ2-2 | TRBD1 | TRBV25-1 | CASSSGTGDSTGELFF
TRBJ2-1 | NA | TRBV2 | CASRDHSEGGYNEQFF
TRBJ1-1 | NA | TRBV19 | CASSMPGGTEAFF
TRBJ2-2 | TRBD1 | TRBV19 | CASENRGRTGELFF
TRBJ1-2 | NA | TRBV12-3/TRBV12-4 | CASSLSLGYGYTF
TRBJ1-5 | NA | TRBV5-8 | CASSHNSGMGQPQHF